Below are 5 T cell receptor beta chains sequenced from a single sample in a study of blood T cell repertoires in COVID-19. TCRdb's table, derived via immunoSEQ multiplex PCR, lists solely in-frame clones and lacks some. The sample lists approximately 200,000 clones, roughly 90% seen once, with approximately 4.8% in the top ten. Sequenced: PBMCs or T cells enriched from blood (not recorded which). These receptors came from a woman aged 25 to 39 who had been exposed to COVID-19.

This clone is labeled as medium-sized. The chain uses TRBV6-4 and TRBJ1-2; tentatively, D is TRBD1 (5 bases). Trimming removed 0 bases at V and 8 bases at J, with 13 bases between. The CDR3 is 14 residues long. CDR1 is MRHNA, CDR2 SNTAGT, per germline. The CDR3 coding sequence is TGTGCCAGCAGTGACTCGTGGGGAAAGGGGGGCTACACCTTC. This codes for CASSDSWGKGGYTF.

V usage is TRBV3-1 (or the pseudogene TRBV3-2) and J usage is TRBJ2-1; 12 nucleotides line up with TRBD2. The CDR3 is 16 amino acids. CDR1 is LGHDT and CDR2 is YNNKEL in the germline V gene (reference sequence). V was clipped by 3 bases and J by 4 bases; unmatched bases: 4. The CDR3 loop reads CASSQTSGGLYNEQFF. CDR3 DNA sequence: TGTGCCAGCAGCCAGACTAGCGGGGGCCTATACAATGAGCAGTTCTTC.

This sequence joins TRBV2 and TRBJ1-1, with D hard to call. Germline V gene lookup returns CDR1 SNHLY and CDR2 FYNNEI. V shed 6 bases and J shed 2 bases, with 13 bases lying between them. The length of the CDR3 is 14 residues. CDR3 region: CASSGLVSNTEAFF. The DNA of the CDR3 is TGTGCCAGCAGCGGTCTGGTTTCAAACACTGAAGCTTTCTTT.

The chain uses TRBV7-8 and TRBJ2-7, with 7 bases matching TRBD1. This CDR3 has 13 residues. The germline CDR1 and CDR2 sequences are SGHVS and FQNEAQ. The V and J ends lost 4 bases and 3 bases, in that order; junction bases with no gene match: 3. The CDR3 reads CASSSGQIYEQYF. In DNA, the CDR3 is TGTGCCAGCAGCTCGGGACAGATCTACGAGCAGTACTTC.

The count of this clone is one. The chain recombines TRBV7-2 with TRBJ2-3, with 7 bases that match TRBD1. This CDR3 region has 14 residues. V shed 5 bases and J 7 bases; nucleotides not matched to a gene: 9. Per the germline V gene, CDR1 is SGHTA and CDR2 is FQGNSA. Here the CDR3 reads CASSPTRQGHTQYF. For the CDR3, the DNA is TGTGCCAGCAGCCCCACCCGACAGGGACATACGCAGTATTTT.